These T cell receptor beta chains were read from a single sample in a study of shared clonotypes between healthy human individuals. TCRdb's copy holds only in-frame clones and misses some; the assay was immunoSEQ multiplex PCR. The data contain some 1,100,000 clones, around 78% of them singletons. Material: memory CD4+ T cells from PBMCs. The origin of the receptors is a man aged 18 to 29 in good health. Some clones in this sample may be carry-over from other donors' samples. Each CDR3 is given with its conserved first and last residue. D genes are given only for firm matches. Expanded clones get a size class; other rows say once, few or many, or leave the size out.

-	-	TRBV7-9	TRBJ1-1	TGTGCCAGCAGCATTACAGGGTACACTGAAGCTTTCTTT	CASSITGYTEAFF
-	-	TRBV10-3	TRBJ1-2	TGTGCCATCATGGCCCGGGAACAGGGCTATGGCTACACCTTC	CAIMAREQGYGYTF
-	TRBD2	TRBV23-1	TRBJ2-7	TGCGCCAGCACCTCGCTCCTCGGCGGGAGGGCCCCCCACGAGCAGTACTTC	CASTSLLGGRAPHEQYF
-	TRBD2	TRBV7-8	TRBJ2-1	TGTGCCAGCAGCTTAGGGGTAGCGGGGAACTACAATGAGCAGTTCTTC	CASSLGVAGNYNEQFF
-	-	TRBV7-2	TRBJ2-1	TGTGCCAGCAGCTTAGTAGGTAGCCTCGATGAGCAGTTCTTC	CASSLVGSLDEQFF
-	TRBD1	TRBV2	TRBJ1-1	TGTGCCAGCAGTGAACAGGGGGTGATGAACACTGAAGCTTTCTTT	CASSEQGVMNTEAFF
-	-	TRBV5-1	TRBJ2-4	TGCGCCAGCACCGCCGAACGAGGGAACATTCAGTACTTC	CASTAERGNIQYF
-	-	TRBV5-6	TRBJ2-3	TGTGCCAGCAGTCACAGGGCGAGCACAGATACGCAGTATTTT	CASSHRASTDTQYF
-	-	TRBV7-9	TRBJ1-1	TGTGCCAGCAGCTTATTTGGAAACACTGAAGCTTTCTTT	CASSLFGNTEAFF
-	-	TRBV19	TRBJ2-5	TGTGCCAGTAGTATAGGGAGAGCTACTCAAGAGACCCAGTACTTC	CASSIGRATQETQYF
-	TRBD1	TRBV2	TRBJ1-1	TGTGCCAGCAGTTGGGACAGGGGGCCTAGCACTGAAGCTTTCTTT	CASSWDRGPSTEAFF
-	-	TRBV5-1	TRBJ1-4	TGCGCCAGCAGCTTTGGTTTTAATGAAAAACTGTTTTTT	CASSFGFNEKLFF
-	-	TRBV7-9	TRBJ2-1	TGTGCCAGCAGCTTACACCAGGAGGCTGAGCAGTTCTTC	CASSLHQEAEQFF
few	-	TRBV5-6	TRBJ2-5	TGTGCCAGCAGCTTGACAGGAGGGGAGACCCAGTACTTC	CASSLTGGETQYF
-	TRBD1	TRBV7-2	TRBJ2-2	TGTGCCAGCAGCTCGGGACAGCTCACCGGGGAGCTGTTTTTT	CASSSGQLTGELFF
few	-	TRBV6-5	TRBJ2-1	TGTGCCAGCAGTTACTCGAGAGGGTTGAGGGAGTTCTTC	CASSYSRGLREFF
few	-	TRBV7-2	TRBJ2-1	TGTGCCAGCAGCTTAGCGGGCCCTCCCTACAATGAGCAGTTCTTC	CASSLAGPPYNEQFF
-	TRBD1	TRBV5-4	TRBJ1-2	TGTGCCAGCAGCATGACGACAGGGGGCTACACCTTC	CASSMTTGGYTF
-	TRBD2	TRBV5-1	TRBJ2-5	TGCGCCAGCAGCTTGGGGATAGCGGGAGAGACCCAGTACTTC	CASSLGIAGETQYF
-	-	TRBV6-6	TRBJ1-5	TGTGCCAGCAGCCAATTCTTTTCGGAGGAGCCCCAGCATTTT	CASSQFFSEEPQHF
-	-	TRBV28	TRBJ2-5	TGTGCCAGCAGTTTACCCGCGGTGGCGACCCAGTACTTC	CASSLPAVATQYF
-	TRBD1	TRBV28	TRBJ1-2	TGTGCCAGCAGTTCCACAGGGGGCCGCTATGGCTACACCTTC	CASSSTGGRYGYTF
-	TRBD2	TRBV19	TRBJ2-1	TGTGCCAGTAGTGACAGGGGGCTAGCGGGAGGGCCACAATCGTTCTTC	CASSDRGLAGGPQSFF
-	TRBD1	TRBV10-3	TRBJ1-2	TGTGCCATCAGTGGAACGCCCCGGGACAGGGTCTACTTC	CAISGTPRDRVYF
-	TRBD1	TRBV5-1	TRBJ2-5	TGCGCCAGCAGCTTAACAGGGGGCGCGGAGACCCAGTACTTC	CASSLTGGAETQYF
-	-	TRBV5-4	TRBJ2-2	TGTGCCAGCAGCTTGGCCCCCTCCACCGGGGAGCTGTTTTTT	CASSLAPSTGELFF
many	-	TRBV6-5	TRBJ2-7	TGTGCCAGCAGTTACTCCCAGGGTTACTCCTACGAGCAGTACTTC	CASSYSQGYSYEQYF
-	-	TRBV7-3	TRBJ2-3	TGTGCCAGCAGTTTCGACGGTACGGATACGCAGTATTTT	CASSFDGTDTQYF
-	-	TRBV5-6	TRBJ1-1	TGTGCCAGCAGCTTTTCTCCGGGACTCGACGCTTTCTTT	CASSFSPGLDAFF
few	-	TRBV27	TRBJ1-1	TGTGCCAGCAGTTTCCAGGGCACTGAAGCTTTCTTT	CASSFQGTEAFF
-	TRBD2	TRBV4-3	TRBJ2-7	TGCGCCAGCAGCCAAAATCCCATATTAGCGGGAGCCAACTACGAGCAGTACTTC	CASSQNPILAGANYEQYF
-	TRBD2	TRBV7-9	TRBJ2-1	TGTGCCGGCATTCCGGGAGCGGGAGGCTACAATGAGCAGTTCTTC	CAGIPGAGGYNEQFF
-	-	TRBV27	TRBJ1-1	TGTGCCAGCAGTTTCGACCCCTGGAGCACTGAAGCTTTCTTT	CASSFDPWSTEAFF
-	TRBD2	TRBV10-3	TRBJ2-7	TGTGCCATCAGTACTTATCTAGCGGGAGCGTGGGAGCAGTACTTC	CAISTYLAGAWEQYF
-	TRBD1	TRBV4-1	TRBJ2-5	TGCGCCAGCAGCCCGGGGACAGGGGGCGAAGAGACCCAGTACTTC	CASSPGTGGEETQYF
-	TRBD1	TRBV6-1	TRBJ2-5	TGTGCCAGCAGGGCGGGACAGGGAACGGCGACCCAGTACTTC	CASRAGQGTATQYF
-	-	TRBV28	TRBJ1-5	TGTGCCAGCAGTTTGTACAGGGCGGGCGGCAATCAGCCCCAGCATTTT	CASSLYRAGGNQPQHF
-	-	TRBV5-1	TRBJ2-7	TGCGCCAGCAGCTTGGGGGGGTACGAGCAGTACTTC	CASSLGGYEQYF
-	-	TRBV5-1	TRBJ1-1	TGCGCCAGCAGCGCCTTCGGGCGTTCGAACACTGAAGCTTTCTTT	CASSAFGRSNTEAFF
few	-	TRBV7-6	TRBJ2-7	TGTGCCAGCAGCTTAGACTCTGGCTTCTCCTACGAGCAGTACTTC	CASSLDSGFSYEQYF
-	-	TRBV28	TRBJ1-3	TGTGCCAGCAGTTTAAGGCAGCGAAACACCATATATTTT	CASSLRQRNTIYF
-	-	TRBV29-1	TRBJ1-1	TGCAGCGCCTTCGGAGCACGTTGGGGCACTGAAGCTTTCTTT	CSAFGARWGTEAFF
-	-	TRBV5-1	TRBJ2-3	TGCGCCAGCAGCCCGGACAGATCTAGCACAGATACGCAGTATTTT	CASSPDRSSTDTQYF
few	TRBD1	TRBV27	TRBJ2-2	TGTGCCAGCAGCCTTCGGTGGACAGGGGATTACACCGGGGAGCTGTTTTTT	CASSLRWTGDYTGELFF
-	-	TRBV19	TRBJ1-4	TGTGCCAGTAGTACTGGAGGGACGGGAAATGAAAAACTGTTTTTT	CASSTGGTGNEKLFF
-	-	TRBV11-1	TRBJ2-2	TGTGCCAGCAGTCAGCTAGCGAGGGGAACCGGGGAGCTGTTTTTT	CASSQLARGTGELFF
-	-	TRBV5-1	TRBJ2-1	TGCGCCAGCAGCTTAAGAGGTTATGAGCAGTTCTTC	CASSLRGYEQFF
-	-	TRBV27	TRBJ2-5	TGTGCCAGCAGTTTCCGTTTCCAAGAGACCCAGTACTTC	CASSFRFQETQYF
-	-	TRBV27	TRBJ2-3	TGTGCCAGCAGTCGGGTTCCAGATACGCAGTATTTT	CASSRVPDTQYF
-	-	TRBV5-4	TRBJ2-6	TGTGCCAGCAGCTATACTACCAACGTCCTGACTTTC	CASSYTTNVLTF
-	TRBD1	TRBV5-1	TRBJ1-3	TGCGCCAGCAGCCCCGGGACAGGGGCTGGAAACACCATATATTTT	CASSPGTGAGNTIYF
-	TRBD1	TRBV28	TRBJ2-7	TGTGCCAGCAGGCCCGGCGGGACAGGGGGTTACGAGCAGTACTTC	CASRPGGTGGYEQYF
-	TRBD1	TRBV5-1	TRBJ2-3	TGCGCCAGCAGCTGGGACAGGGCGGCAGATACGCAGTATTTT	CASSWDRAADTQYF